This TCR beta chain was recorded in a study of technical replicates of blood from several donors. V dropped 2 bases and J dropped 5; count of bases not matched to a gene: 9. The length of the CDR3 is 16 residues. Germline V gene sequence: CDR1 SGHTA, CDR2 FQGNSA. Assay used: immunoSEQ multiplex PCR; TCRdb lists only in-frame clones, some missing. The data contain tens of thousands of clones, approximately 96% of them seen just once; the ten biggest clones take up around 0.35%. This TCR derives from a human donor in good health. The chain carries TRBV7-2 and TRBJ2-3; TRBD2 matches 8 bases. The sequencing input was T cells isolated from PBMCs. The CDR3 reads CASSLYQRELKDTQYF. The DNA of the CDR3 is TGTGCCAGCAGCTTATACCAGCGGGAGTTGAAAGATACGCAGTATTTT. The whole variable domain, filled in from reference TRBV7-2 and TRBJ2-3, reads GAGVSQSPSNKVTEKGKDVELRCDPISGHTALYWYRQSLGQGLEFLIYFQGNSAPDKSGLPSDRFSAERTGGSVSTLTIQRTQQEDSAVYLCASSLYQRELKDTQYFGPGTRLTVL.